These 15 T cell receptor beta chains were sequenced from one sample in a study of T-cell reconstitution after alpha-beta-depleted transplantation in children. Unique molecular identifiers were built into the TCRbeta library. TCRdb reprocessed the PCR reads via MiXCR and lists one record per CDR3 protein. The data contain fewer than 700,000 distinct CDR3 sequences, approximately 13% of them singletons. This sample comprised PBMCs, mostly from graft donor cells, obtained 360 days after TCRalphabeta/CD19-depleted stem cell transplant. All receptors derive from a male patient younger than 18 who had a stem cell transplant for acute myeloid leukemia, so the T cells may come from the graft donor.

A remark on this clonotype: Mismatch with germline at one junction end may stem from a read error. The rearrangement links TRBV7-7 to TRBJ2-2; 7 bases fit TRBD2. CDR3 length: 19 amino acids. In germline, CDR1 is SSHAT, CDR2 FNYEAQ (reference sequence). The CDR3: CASSLGRGSRRANTGELFF. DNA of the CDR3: TGTGCTAGCAGCTTAGGTCGCGGGAGCCGTAGAGCGAACACCGGGGAGCTGTTTTTT.

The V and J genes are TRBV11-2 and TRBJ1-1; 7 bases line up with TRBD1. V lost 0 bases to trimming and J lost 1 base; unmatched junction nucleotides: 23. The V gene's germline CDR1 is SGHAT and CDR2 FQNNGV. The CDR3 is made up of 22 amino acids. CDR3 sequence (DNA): TGTGCCAGCAGCTTAGATAGGAGTCTTAGAAAACCGGGACAGACCTCGAACACTGAAGCTTTCTTT. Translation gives CASSLDRSLRKPGQTSNTEAFF.

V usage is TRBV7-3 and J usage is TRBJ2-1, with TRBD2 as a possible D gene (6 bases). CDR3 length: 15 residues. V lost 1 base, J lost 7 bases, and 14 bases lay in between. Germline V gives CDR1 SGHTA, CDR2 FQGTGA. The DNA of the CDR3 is TGTGCCAGCAGCTTAAAAGGGACTCCCCGGAATGAGCAGTTCTTC. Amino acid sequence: CASSLKGTPRNEQFF.

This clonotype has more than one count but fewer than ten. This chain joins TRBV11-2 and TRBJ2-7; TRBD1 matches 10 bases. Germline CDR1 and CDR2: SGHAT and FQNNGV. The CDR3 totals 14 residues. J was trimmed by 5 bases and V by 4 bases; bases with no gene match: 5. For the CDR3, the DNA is TGTGCCAGCAGCTCGGGACAGGGGTACCACGAGCAGTACTTC. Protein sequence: CASSSGQGYHEQYF. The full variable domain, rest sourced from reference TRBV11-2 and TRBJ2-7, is EAGVAQSPRYKIIEKRQSVAFWCNPISGHATLYWYQQILGQGPKLLIQFQNNGVVDDSQLPKDRFSAERLKGVDSTLKIQPAKLEDSAVYLCASSSGQGYHEQYFGPGTRLTVT.

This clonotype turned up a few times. The CDR3 region is CASSRASMAQYF. The DNA for the CDR3 is TGTGCCAGCAGCAGGGCCTCTATGGCCCAGTACTTC. The chain is built from TRBV5-5 and TRBJ2-5; the D is unclear. The germline gives CDR1 SGHKS, CDR2 YYEKEE (reference sequence). The CDR3 is made up of 12 amino acids. With 4 bases removed from V and 9 bases from J, the gap between germline ends came to 13 bases. The variable domain in full, with the rest retrieved from reference TRBV5-5 and TRBJ2-5, is DAGVTQSPTHLIKTRGQQVTLRCSPISGHKSVSWYQQVLGQGPQFIFQYYEKEERGRGNFPDRFSARQFPNYSSELNVNALLLGDSALYLCASSRASMAQYFGPGTRLLVL.

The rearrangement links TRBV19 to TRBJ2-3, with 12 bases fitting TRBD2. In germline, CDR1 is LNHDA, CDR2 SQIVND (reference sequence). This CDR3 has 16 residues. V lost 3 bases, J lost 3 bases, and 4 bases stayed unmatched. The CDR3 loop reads CASSMALAGGTDTQYF. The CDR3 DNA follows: TGTGCCAGTAGTATGGCTCTAGCGGGAGGGACAGATACGCAGTATTTT.

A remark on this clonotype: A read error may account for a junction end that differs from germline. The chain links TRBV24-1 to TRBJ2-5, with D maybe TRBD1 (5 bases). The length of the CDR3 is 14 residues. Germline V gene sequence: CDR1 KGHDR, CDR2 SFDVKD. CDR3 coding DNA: TGTGCCACCAGTGACCCCGACGGACAAGAGACCCATTACTTC. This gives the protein CATSDPDGQETHYF.

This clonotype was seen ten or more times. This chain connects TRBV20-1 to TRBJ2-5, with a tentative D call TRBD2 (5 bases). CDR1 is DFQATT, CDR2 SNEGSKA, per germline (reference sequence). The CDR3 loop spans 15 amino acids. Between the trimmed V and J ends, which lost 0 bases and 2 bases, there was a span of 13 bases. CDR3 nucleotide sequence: TGCAGTGCTAGAGATCTCGGCGGGCCTCAAGAGACCCAGTACTTC. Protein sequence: CSARDLGGPQETQYF.

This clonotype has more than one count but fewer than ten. CDR3 nucleotide sequence: TGTGCCAGCAGCCGGGAGGCGGGAGGAAGACCAGATACGCAGTATTTT. This encodes CASSREAGGRPDTQYF. V is TRBV7-2 and J is TRBJ2-3, with 8 bases matching TRBD2. The CDR3 has 16 residues. Losses at the gene ends were 5 bases for V and 4 bases for J; bases not matched to a gene: 11. The germline CDR1 and CDR2 sequences are SGHTA and FQGNSA.

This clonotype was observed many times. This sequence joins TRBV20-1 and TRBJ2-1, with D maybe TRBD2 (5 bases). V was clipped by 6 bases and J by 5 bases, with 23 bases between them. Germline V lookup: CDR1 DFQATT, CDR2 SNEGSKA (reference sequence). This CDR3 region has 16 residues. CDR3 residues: CSAKRAGGWGNNEQFF. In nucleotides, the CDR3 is TGCAGTGCCAAACGGGCAGGAGGATGGGGAAACAATGAGCAGTTCTTC.

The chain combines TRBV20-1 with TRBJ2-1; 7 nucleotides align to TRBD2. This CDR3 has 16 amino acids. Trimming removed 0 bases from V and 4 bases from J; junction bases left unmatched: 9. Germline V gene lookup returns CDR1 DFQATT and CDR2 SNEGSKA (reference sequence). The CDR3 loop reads CSARDPASGGYNEQFF. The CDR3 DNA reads TGCAGTGCTAGAGATCCGGCTAGCGGAGGGTACAATGAGCAGTTCTTC.

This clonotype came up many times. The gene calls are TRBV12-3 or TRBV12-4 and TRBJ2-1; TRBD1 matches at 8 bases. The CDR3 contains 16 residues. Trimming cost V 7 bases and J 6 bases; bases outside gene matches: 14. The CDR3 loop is CASKKVRGRGPNEQFF. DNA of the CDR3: TGTGCCAGCAAGAAGGTACGGGGCAGGGGGCCCAATGAGCAGTTCTTC.

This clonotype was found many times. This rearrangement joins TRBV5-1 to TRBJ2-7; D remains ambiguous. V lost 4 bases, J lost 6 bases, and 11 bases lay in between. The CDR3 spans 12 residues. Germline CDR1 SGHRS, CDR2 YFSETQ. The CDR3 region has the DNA TGCGCCAGCAGCCCGCAACCCGGCGAGCAGTACTTC. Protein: CASSPQPGEQYF.

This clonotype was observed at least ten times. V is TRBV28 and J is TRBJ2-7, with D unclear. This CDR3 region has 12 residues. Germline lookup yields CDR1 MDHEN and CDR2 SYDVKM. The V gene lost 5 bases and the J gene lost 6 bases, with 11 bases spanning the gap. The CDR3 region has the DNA TGTGCCAGCAGTCCCCTGTTTGGCGAGCAGTACTTC. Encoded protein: CASSPLFGEQYF.

The CDR3 here is CAWSVLWTSGSSYEQYF. The CDR3 DNA reads TGTGCCTGGAGTGTACTTTGGACTAGCGGGAGTTCTTACGAGCAGTACTTC. The chain is built from TRBV30 and TRBJ2-7; TRBD2 aligns across 13 bases. The V segment lost 0 bases and the J segment 4 bases; nucleotides outside the gene matches: 9. In germline, CDR1 is GTSNPN, CDR2 SVGIG (reference sequence). The CDR3 is made up of 17 amino acids.